This T cell receptor beta chain was retrieved from a study of cytomegalovirus exposure and HLA in healthy donors. The PCR was carried out with 60 Vbeta primers and 13 Jbeta primers. Authors' data handling: Later reanalysis found approximately 76 million unique TCR beta chains, some 10 million of them shared. The data were produced by immunoSEQ multiplex PCR, yet TCRdb's version contains in-frame clones alone and is incomplete. The DNA gave D and trimming, while V, J and clone size come from that table. The sample holds 250,000 to 350,000 clones, roughly 90% seen once. The origin of this receptor is a man aged 35 to 55 in good health and CMV-seropositive. Sequenced material: PBMCs.

The chain's CDR3 is CATTSRAGSGQPQHF. The CDR3 DNA follows: TGTGCCACCACCTCCCGTGCGGGGTCGGGCCAGCCCCAGCATTTT. The V gene is TRBV15, the J gene TRBJ1-5; no clear D. The CDR3 extends over 15 amino acids. Germline CDR1 LNHNV, CDR2 YYDKDF (reference sequence). V lost 7 bases and J 7 bases, leaving 20 bases between the germline ends. Filled out from reference TRBV15 and TRBJ1-5, the complete variable domain reads DAMVIQNPRYQVTQFGKPVTLSCSQTLNHNVMYWYQQKSSQAPKLLFHYYDKDFNNEADTPDNFQSRRPNTSFCFLDIRSPGLGDTAMYLCATTSRAGSGQPQHFGDGTRLSIL.